Sequencing of this T cell receptor (beta chain) was carried out in a study of T cell changes during pregnancy in multiple sclerosis. The germline CDR1 and CDR2 sequences are SGHTA and FQGNSA. The CDR3 spans 16 residues. V was trimmed by 2 bases and J by 4 bases, leaving 18 bases between them. Method: immunoSEQ multiplex PCR; TCRdb's copy keeps in-frame clones and lacks some. The sample carries about 57,000 clones, about 85% recorded once. The sequences come from CD4+ T cells from peripheral blood mononuclear cells, collected in the third trimester of pregnancy. The chain uses TRBV7-2 and TRBJ2-7; weak D call: TRBD1 (6 bases). The receptor was isolated from a female donor with multiple sclerosis, enrolled in a pregnancy study. CDR3 DNA sequence: TGTGCCAGCAGCTTAAATGGGGCAGGGGCGTTTTACGAGCAGTACTTC. It is translated as CASSLNGAGAFYEQYF.